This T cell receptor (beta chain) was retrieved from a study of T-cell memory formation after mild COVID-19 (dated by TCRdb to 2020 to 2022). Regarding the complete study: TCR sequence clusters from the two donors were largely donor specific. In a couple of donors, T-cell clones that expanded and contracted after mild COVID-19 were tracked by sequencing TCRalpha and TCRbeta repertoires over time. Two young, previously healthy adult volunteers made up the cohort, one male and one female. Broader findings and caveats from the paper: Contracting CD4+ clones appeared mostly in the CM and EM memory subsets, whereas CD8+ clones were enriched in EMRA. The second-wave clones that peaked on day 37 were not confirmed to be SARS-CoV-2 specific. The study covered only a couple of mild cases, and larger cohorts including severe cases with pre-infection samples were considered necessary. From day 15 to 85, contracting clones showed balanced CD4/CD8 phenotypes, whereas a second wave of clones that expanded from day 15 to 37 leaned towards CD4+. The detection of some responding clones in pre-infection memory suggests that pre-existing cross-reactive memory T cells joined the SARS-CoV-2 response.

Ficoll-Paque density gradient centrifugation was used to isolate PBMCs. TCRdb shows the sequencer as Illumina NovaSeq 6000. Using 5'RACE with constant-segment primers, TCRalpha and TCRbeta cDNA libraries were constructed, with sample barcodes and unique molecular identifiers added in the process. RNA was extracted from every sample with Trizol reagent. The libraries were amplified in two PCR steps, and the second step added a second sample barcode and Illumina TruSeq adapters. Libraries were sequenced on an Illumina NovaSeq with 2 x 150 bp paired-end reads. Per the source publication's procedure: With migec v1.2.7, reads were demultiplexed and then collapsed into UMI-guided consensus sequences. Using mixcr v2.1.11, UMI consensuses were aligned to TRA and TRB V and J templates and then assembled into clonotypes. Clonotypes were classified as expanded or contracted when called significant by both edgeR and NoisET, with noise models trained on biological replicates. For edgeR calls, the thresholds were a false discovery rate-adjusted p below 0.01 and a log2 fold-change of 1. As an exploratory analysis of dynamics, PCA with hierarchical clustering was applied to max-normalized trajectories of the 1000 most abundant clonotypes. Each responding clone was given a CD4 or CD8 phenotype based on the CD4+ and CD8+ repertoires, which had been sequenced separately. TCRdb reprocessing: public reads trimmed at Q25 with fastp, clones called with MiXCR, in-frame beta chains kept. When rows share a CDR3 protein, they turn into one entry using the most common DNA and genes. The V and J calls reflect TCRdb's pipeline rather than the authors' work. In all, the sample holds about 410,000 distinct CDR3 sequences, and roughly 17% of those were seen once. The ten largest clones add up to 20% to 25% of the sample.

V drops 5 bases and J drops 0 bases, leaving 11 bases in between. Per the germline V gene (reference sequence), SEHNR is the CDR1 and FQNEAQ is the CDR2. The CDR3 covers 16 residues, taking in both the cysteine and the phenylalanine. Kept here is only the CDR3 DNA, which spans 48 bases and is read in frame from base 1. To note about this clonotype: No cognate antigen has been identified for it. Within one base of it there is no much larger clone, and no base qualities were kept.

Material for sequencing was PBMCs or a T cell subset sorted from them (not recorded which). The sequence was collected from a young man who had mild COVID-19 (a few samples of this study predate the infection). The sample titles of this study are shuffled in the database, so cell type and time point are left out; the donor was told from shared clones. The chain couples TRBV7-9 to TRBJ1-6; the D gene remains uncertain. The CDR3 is CASSTKGSSYNSPLHF. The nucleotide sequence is TGTGCCAGCAGCACCAAGGGTAGCTCCTATAATTCACCCCTCCACTTT. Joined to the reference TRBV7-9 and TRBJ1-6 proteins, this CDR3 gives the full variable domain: DTGVSQNPRHKITKRGQNVTFRCDPISEHNRLYWYRQTLGQGPEFLTYFQNEAQLEKSRLLSDRFSAERPKGSFSTLEIQRTEQGDSAMYLCASSTKGSSYNSPLHFGNGTRLTVT.